Reported below is one TCR beta chain. The antigen remains undetermined. Sequencing used immunoSEQ multiplex PCR; TCRdb keeps in-frame clones, though not all of them. The sample has tens of thousands of clones, 84% seen once. The CDR3 covers 12 residues. The germline CDR1 and CDR2 sequences are SGHRS and YFSETQ. V was clipped by 1 base and J by 12 bases; unmatched bases: 3. This entry is derived from a study of monozygotic twins with cystic fibrosis. Study-wide results and caveats: Low clonality (median about 0.0095) suggested a mostly naive repertoire.

J is TRBJ1-4 and V is TRBV5-1; 7 bases align to TRBD1. The origin of this receptor is a girl aged 2 to 10 with cystic fibrosis. Sequenced sample: blood. In DNA form, the CDR3 reads TGCGCCAGCAGCTTGCCCGGGACAGAACTGTTTTTT. Encoded protein: CASSLPGTELFF.